Following are 5 T cell receptor beta chains from one sample sequenced in a study of blood T cell repertoires in COVID-19. TCRdb's table, derived via immunoSEQ multiplex PCR, lists solely in-frame clones and lacks some. Altogether 250,000 or so clones are present, under 85% being singletons, with the ten largest covering under 2%. Sample: PBMCs or T cells enriched from blood (not recorded which). Receptors originate from a man in his 60s who had recovered from COVID-19.

A single count supports this clone. The chain employs TRBV12-3 or TRBV12-4 and TRBJ2-5; no firm D call. V was clipped by 7 bases and J by 4 bases, with 13 bases between them. This CDR3 has 13 residues. The CDR3: CASTTSGPETQYF. In DNA form, the CDR3 reads TGTGCCAGCACCACAAGTGGCCCAGAGACCCAGTACTTC.

J is TRBJ2-2 and V is TRBV19; maybe TRBD2 (6 bases). The CDR3 totals 13 residues. Trimming removed 3 bases at V and 8 bases at J, with 10 bases between. CDR1 is LNHDA, CDR2 SQIVND, per germline (reference sequence). The DNA of the CDR3 is TGTGCCAGTAGTATTCCTGGGAGGGGGGAGCTGTTTTTT. Translated, it gives CASSIPGRGELFF.

The rearrangement joins TRBV11-2 to TRBJ2-3, with TRBD1 matching over 7 bases. With V trimmed by 1 base and J by 2 bases, 6 bases remained unmatched. CDR3 size: 16 residues. Germline V gives CDR1 SGHAT, CDR2 FQNNGV. The CDR3 region has the DNA TGTGCCAGCAGCTTAGGGATGACAGGGCCCACAGATACGCAGTATTTT. It is translated as CASSLGMTGPTDTQYF.

The chain carries TRBV27 and TRBJ2-3; TRBD1 aligns across 7 bases. This CDR3 is 16 amino acids long. Germline CDR1 and CDR2: MNHEY and SMNVEV (reference sequence). Unmatched junction bases numbered 9, after V lost 2 bases and J lost 4 bases. The CDR3 DNA reads TGTGCCAGCAGTTTAAGAGGGGGCGGTGATCCAGATACGCAGTATTTT. Amino acids: CASSLRGGGDPDTQYF.

CDR3 protein: CASSLTLKPTGGGYGYTF. In nucleotides, the CDR3 is TGTGCCAGCAGTTTAACTCTTAAACCAACAGGGGGCGGGTATGGCTACACCTTC. This chain joins TRBV27 and TRBJ1-2, with TRBD1 matching 9 bases. V lost 2 bases, J lost 5 bases, and 15 bases stayed unmatched. The CDR3 is made up of 18 amino acids. The germline V gene encodes CDR1 MNHEY and CDR2 SMNVEV (reference sequence).